A single sample is the source of the 24 T cell receptor beta chains below, sequenced in a study of human T cells and chemical hapten exposure. TCRdb independently ran MiXCR on the RACE reads; one entry per CDR3 protein. The repertoire has more than 300,000 distinct CDR3 sequences, 5.5% of them found once; the top ten carry about 8.2%. Described time point: pre-sensitization, week 0. The treatment is: therapeutic diphenylcyclopropenone sensitization with weekly scalp DPC. Sequencing was performed on whole blood, taken in connection with sensitization to the hapten diphenylcyclopropenone (DPC). All receptors derive from a woman between 18 and 29 years old with alopecia areata. Some clones in this sample may be carry-over from other donors' samples.

This rearrangement joins TRBV11-2 to TRBJ2-7; no definite D call. Trimming shortened V by 3 bases and J by 5 bases, and 5 bases separated the two germline ends. The CDR3 consists of 11 residues. CDR1 and CDR2 from the germline V gene are SGHAT and FQNNGV. The CDR3 DNA reads TGTGCCAGCAGCTTTTGGGACGAGCAGTACTTC. Its translation is CASSFWDEQYF.

The chain combines TRBV5-5 with TRBJ2-7, with 8 bases identical to TRBD1. The V and J ends lost 1 base and 6 bases, in that order; junction bases with no gene match: 6. The V gene's germline CDR1 is SGHKS and CDR2 YYEKEE (reference sequence). The CDR3 consists of 14 residues. The CDR3 spells CASSLRTGFSEQYF. In DNA form, the CDR3 reads TGTGCCAGCAGCTTGAGGACAGGGTTTTCCGAGCAGTACTTC.

This clonotype turned up a few times. The chain carries TRBV18 and TRBJ2-6; D unresolved. This CDR3 region has 15 residues. Per the germline V gene, CDR1 is KGHSH and CDR2 is LQKENI. Trimming shortened V by 3 bases and J by 2 bases, and 8 bases separated the two germline ends. DNA of the CDR3: TGTGCCAGCTCACCCACCGACACTGGGGCCAACGTCCTGACTTTC. It is translated as CASSPTDTGANVLTF.

The chain combines TRBV18 with TRBJ1-5; D is unresolved. This CDR3 region has 15 residues. The V gene's germline CDR1 is KGHSH and CDR2 LQKENI. Trimming removed 2 bases from V and 5 bases from J, with 13 bases in between. CDR3 in DNA: TGTGCCAGCTCACCAGGGAGGGTGCAAGATCAGCCCCAGCATTTT. Translated, it gives CASSPGRVQDQPQHF.

V gene TRBV20-1 combines with J gene TRBJ2-3; 9 bases line up with TRBD1. Germline V lookup: CDR1 DFQATT, CDR2 SNEGSKA (reference sequence). The CDR3 is made up of 15 amino acids. Trimming removed 5 bases from V and 4 bases from J; junction bases left unmatched: 10. The CDR3 nucleotides read TGCAGTGCTGAATCCACAGGGGGCTGGGCAGATACGCAGTATTTT. Protein sequence: CSAESTGGWADTQYF.

This clonotype showed up many times. This sequence joins TRBV6-2 or TRBV6-3 and TRBJ1-5; the match to TRBD1 covers 11 bases. This CDR3 spans 17 amino acids. The junction had 7 bases not matched to a gene; V was cut back by 6 bases and J by 0 bases. CDR1 MNHEY and CDR2 SVGEGT come from the germline V gene. As DNA, the CDR3 is TGTGCCAGCAGAACCGGGACAGGGGGTTATAGCAATCAGCCCCAGCATTTT. Protein product: CASRTGTGGYSNQPQHF.

The table lists this clonotype with a few counts. The chain is built from TRBV11-2 and TRBJ1-2; a weak D match, TRBD1 (6 bases). In germline, CDR1 is SGHAT, CDR2 FQNNGV. V was clipped by 5 bases and J by 2 bases, with 15 bases between them. This CDR3 is 15 amino acids long. CDR3 bases: TGTGCCAGCAGCGAAACAGGGACCTTGAACTATGGCTACACCTTC. Translated: CASSETGTLNYGYTF. The complete variable domain, with remaining parts taken from reference TRBV11-2 and TRBJ1-2, reads EAGVAQSPRYKIIEKRQSVAFWCNPISGHATLYWYQQILGQGPKLLIQFQNNGVVDDSQLPKDRFSAERLKGVDSTLKIQPAKLEDSAVYLCASSETGTLNYGYTFGSGTRLTVV.

The gene calls are TRBV7-8 and TRBJ1-6; D remains unclear. Germline values: CDR1 SGHVS, CDR2 FQNEAQ. The CDR3 is 16 residues long. V was cut by 4 bases and J by 2 bases, with 12 bases left in between. This CDR3 is CASSSARGPYNSPLHF. CDR3 sequence (DNA): TGTGCCAGCAGCTCGGCCCGGGGTCCCTATAATTCACCCCTCCACTTT.

This clonotype was observed many times. This chain's CDR3 is CASRTGEGYGYTF. The CDR3 region has the DNA TGTGCCAGTAGGACAGGGGAAGGATATGGCTACACCTTC. The rearrangement links TRBV27 to TRBJ1-2, with TRBD1 matching 9 bases. J lost 5 bases, V lost 9 bases, and 7 bases had no gene match. CDR3 length equals 13 residues. Looked up from germline, CDR1 is MNHEY and CDR2 is SMNVEV (reference sequence).

This clonotype occurred a few times. The chain uses TRBV6-5 and TRBJ1-1; 11 bases agree with TRBD1. V lost 6 bases, J lost 7 bases, and 7 bases stayed unmatched. In germline, CDR1 is MNHEY, CDR2 SVGAGI. The CDR3 is made up of 14 amino acids. The CDR3 coding sequence is TGTGCCAGCAGCAGGGACAGGGGGTATATTGAAGCTTTCTTT. Its translation is CASSRDRGYIEAFF.

This clonotype was recorded at least ten times. The chain employs TRBV29-1 and TRBJ1-2; a weak D match, TRBD1 (5 bases). V was pared by 4 bases and J by 5 bases, with 8 bases between. The CDR3 loop spans 11 amino acids. CDR1 is SQVTM, CDR2 ANQGSEA, per germline. The CDR3 loop reads CSVVGTYGYTF. CDR3 bases: TGCAGCGTTGTAGGGACGTATGGCTACACCTTC.

The chain recombines TRBV12-5 with TRBJ2-5; no definite D call. Germline V gives CDR1 LGHNT, CDR2 FRNRAP. V gave up 5 bases and J gave up 2 bases, with 15 bases separating them. The length of the CDR3 is 15 residues. The CDR3 DNA is TGTGCTAGTGGTCCCTCATCGACGAGGCAAGAGACCCAGTACTTC. It encodes CASGPSSTRQETQYF.

The CDR3 spells CASGVSRTNEKLFF. CDR3 DNA: TGTGCCAGCGGTGTGTCTCGCACTAATGAAAAACTGTTTTTT. The V gene is TRBV19, the J gene TRBJ1-4; unclear D gene. The ends were cut back, 9 bases at V and 2 bases at J, with 13 bases in the middle. Germline lookup yields CDR1 LNHDA and CDR2 SQIVND (reference sequence). CDR3 length: 14 amino acids.

The chain employs TRBV27 and TRBJ2-7, with D possibly TRBD1 on 6 matching bases. The CDR3 has 15 residues. With 0 bases removed from V and 2 bases from J, the gap between germline ends came to 11 bases. Germline lookup yields CDR1 MNHEY and CDR2 SMNVEV (reference sequence). The CDR3 protein is CASSLSLDSPYEQYF. CDR3 nucleotides: TGTGCCAGCAGTTTATCGTTGGACAGTCCCTACGAGCAGTACTTC.

This clonotype was seen many times. The rearrangement links TRBV29-1 to TRBJ2-6; perhaps TRBD2 as D (6 bases). The V end lost 4 bases, the J end lost 0 bases, and 22 bases lay between the germline ends. The CDR3 contains 19 residues. Germline V gene lookup returns CDR1 SQVTM and CDR2 ANQGSEA. CDR3: CSVGLVGGTAFSGANVLTF. CDR3 nucleotides: TGCAGCGTTGGATTAGTTGGGGGGACGGCCTTCTCTGGGGCCAACGTCCTGACTTTC.

This clonotype was detected ten times or more. This rearrangement joins TRBV14 to TRBJ2-1; 11 bases are a match to TRBD1. With 5 bases clipped from V and 6 bases from J, the junction kept 3 bases outside the gene matches. Per the germline V gene, CDR1 is SGHDN and CDR2 is FVKESK. The CDR3 has 14 residues. The CDR3 DNA is TGTGCCAGCAGCGTCGGACAGGGGGCCAATGAGCAGTTCTTC. It encodes CASSVGQGANEQFF.

Worth noting for this clonotype: Given a much more abundant clone one base away, this may be a read error. The conserved closing phenylalanine or tryptophan is absent in this CDR3, likely reflecting a read error. This chain connects TRBV28 to TRBJ1-1, with a weak D call TRBD1 (6 bases). Trimming pared 6 bases from V and 7 bases from J, leaving 15 bases between. CDR3 length equals 13 residues. CDR1 is MDHEN and CDR2 is SYDVKM in the germline V gene. The CDR3 bases are TGTGCCAGCAGGGGCAGGGGACCAAATGAAGCTTTCCTT. Translated: CASRGRGPNEAFL.

The chain joins TRBV6-5 to TRBJ1-1; D unresolved. The CDR3 spans 14 residues. The V gene lost 5 bases and the J gene lost 2 bases, with 12 bases spanning the gap. The germline CDR1 and CDR2 sequences are MNHEY and SVGAGI. CDR3 nucleotide sequence: TGTGCCAGCAGTGCCTTCCTAAGAAACACTGAAGCTTTCTTT. Its translation is CASSAFLRNTEAFF.

This clonotype was seen many times. The chain uses TRBV6-5 and TRBJ1-1; TRBD1 matches 11 bases. The CDR3 consists of 13 residues. Trimming removed 6 bases from V and 10 bases from J; junction bases left unmatched: 7. The germline V gene encodes CDR1 MNHEY and CDR2 SVGAGI. The CDR3 DNA reads TGTGCCAGCAGGACTCCGGGACAGGGGGGAGCTTTCTTT. It codes for CASRTPGQGGAFF.

This clonotype has a count of ten or more. This sequence joins TRBV5-1 and TRBJ2-3; either TRBD1 or TRBD2 may supply D (5 bases each). CDR1 SGHRS and CDR2 YFSETQ come from the germline V gene. Deletions cut 4 bases from V and 0 bases from J, with 12 bases between. This CDR3 region has 15 residues. The CDR3 loop is CASSPSGASTDTQYF. The CDR3 DNA sequence: TGCGCCAGCAGCCCCTCCGGGGCTAGCACAGATACGCAGTATTTT.

This clonotype was counted many times. V is TRBV28 and J is TRBJ1-2; 7 nucleotides match TRBD1. This CDR3 comprises 13 residues. Trimming removed 6 bases from V and 3 bases from J; junction bases left unmatched: 4. Germline V CDR1 and CDR2: MDHEN, SYDVKM. The CDR3 nucleotides are TGTGCCAGCAGGATAGACAGGGACTATGGCTACACCTTC. The encoded protein is CASRIDRDYGYTF.

This clonotype has at least ten counts. The CDR3 coding sequence is TGCGCCAGCAGCCAAATTTACAGGGGACCCAACTATGGCTACACCTTC. Translating it yields CASSQIYRGPNYGYTF. The rearrangement links TRBV4-1 to TRBJ1-2; 7 bases align to TRBD1. Losses at the gene ends were 2 bases for V and 2 bases for J; bases not matched to a gene: 8. CDR1 and CDR2 from the germline V gene are MGHRA and YSYEKL. The CDR3 spans 16 residues.

This clonotype turned up a few times. The V gene is TRBV2, the J gene TRBJ1-1; 11 nucleotides agree with TRBD1. In germline, CDR1 is SNHLY, CDR2 FYNNEI. Unmatched junction bases numbered 7, after V lost 6 bases and J lost 4 bases. The CDR3 consists of 15 residues. DNA of the CDR3: TGTGCCAGCAGCGAGCTGGGACAGGGGGGCACTGAAGCTTTCTTT. This encodes CASSELGQGGTEAFF.

The rearrangement links TRBV6-2 or TRBV6-3 to TRBJ1-1; D remains ambiguous. V was clipped by 4 bases and J by 0 bases, with 15 bases between them. There are 16 residues in the CDR3. Germline loops: CDR1 MNHEY, CDR2 SVGEGT. CDR3 sequence reads: CASSLRMKSMNTEAFF. CDR3 bases: TGTGCCAGCAGTTTAAGGATGAAGTCAATGAACACTGAAGCTTTCTTT.